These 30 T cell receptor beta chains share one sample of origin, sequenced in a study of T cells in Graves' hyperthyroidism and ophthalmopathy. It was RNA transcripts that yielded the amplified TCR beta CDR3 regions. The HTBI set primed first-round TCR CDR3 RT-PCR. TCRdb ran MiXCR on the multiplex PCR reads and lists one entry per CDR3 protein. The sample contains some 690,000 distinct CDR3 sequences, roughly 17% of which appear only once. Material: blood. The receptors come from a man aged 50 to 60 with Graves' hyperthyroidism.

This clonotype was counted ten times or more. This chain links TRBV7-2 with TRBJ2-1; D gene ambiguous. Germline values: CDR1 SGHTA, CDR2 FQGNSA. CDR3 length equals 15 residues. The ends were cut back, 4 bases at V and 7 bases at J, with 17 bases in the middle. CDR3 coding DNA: TGTGCCAGCAGCTCATCTCGCCTAGTTTCGAATGAGCAGTTCTTC. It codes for CASSSSRLVSNEQFF.

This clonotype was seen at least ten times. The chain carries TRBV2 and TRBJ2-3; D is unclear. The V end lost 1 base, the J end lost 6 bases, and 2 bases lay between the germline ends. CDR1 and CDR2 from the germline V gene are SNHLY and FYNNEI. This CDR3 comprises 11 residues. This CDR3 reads CASSEVDTQYF. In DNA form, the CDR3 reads TGTGCCAGCAGTGAAGTGGATACGCAGTATTTT. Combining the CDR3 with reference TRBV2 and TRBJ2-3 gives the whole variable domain EPEVTQTPSHQVTQMGQEVILRCVPISNHLYFYWYRQILGQKVEFLVSFYNNEISEKSEIFDDQFSVERPDGSNFTLKIRSTKLEDSAMYFCASSEVDTQYFGPGTRLTVL.

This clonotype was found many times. CDR3 nucleotides: TGTGCCAGCAGTAAATCCGGGACAGCTTACGAGCAGTACTTC. Amino acid sequence: CASSKSGTAYEQYF. This sequence joins TRBV11-2 and TRBJ2-7; TRBD1 aligns across 7 bases. Germline CDR1 reads SGHAT; CDR2 reads FQNNGV. CDR3 length equals 14 residues. J lost 4 bases, V lost 6 bases, and 9 bases had no gene match.

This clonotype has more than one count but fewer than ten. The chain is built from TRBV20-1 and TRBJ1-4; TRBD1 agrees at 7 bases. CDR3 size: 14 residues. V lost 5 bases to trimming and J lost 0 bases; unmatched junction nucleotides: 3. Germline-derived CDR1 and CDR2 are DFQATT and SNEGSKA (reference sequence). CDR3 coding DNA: TGCAGTGCTTCCCAGGGGGCAACTAATGAAAAACTGTTTTTT. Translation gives CSASQGATNEKLFF.

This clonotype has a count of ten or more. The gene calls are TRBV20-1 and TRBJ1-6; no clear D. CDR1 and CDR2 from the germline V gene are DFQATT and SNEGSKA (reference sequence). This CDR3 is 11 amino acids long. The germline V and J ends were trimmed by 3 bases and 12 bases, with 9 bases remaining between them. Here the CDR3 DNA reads TGCAGTGCTAGGTTTGATCAACCCCTCCACTTT. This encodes CSARFDQPLHF.

The CDR3 DNA is TGTGCCAGTAGTATTGGGACAGGGGTCGGCTACACCTTC. This encodes CASSIGTGVGYTF. The chain links TRBV19 to TRBJ1-2; the match to TRBD1 covers 10 bases. The CDR3 has 13 amino acids. CDR1 LNHDA and CDR2 SQIVND come from the germline V gene (reference sequence). The ends lost 3 bases at V and 8 bases at J; junction bases unmatched: 3.

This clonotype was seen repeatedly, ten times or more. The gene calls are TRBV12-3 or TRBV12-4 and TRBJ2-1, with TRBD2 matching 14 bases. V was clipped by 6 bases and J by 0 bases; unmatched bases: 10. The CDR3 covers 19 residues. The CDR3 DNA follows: TGTGCCAGCAGGCCTCCGGGACTAGCGGGAGCGAGCTCCTACAATGAGCAGTTCTTC. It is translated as CASRPPGLAGASSYNEQFF.

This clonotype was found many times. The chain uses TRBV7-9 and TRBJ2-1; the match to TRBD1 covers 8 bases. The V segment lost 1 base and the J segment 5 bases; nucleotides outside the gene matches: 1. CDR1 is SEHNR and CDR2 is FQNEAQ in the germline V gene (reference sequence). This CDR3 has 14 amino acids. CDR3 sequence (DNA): TGTGCCAGCAGCTTAGAACAGGGGGACAATGAGCAGTTCTTC. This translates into CASSLEQGDNEQFF.

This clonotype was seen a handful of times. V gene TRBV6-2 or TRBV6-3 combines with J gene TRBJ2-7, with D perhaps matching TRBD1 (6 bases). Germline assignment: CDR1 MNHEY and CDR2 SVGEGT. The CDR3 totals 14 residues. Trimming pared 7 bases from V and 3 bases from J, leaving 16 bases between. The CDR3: CASTPQGIGYEQYF. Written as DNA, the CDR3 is TGTGCCAGCACCCCACAGGGTATAGGCTACGAGCAGTACTTC.

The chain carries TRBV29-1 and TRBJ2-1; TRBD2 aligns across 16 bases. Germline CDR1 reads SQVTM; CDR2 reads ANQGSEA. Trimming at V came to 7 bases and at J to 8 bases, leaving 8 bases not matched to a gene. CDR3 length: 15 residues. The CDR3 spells CSGPGLAGGWHEQFF. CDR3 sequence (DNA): TGCAGCGGCCCGGGACTAGCGGGAGGGTGGCATGAGCAGTTCTTC.

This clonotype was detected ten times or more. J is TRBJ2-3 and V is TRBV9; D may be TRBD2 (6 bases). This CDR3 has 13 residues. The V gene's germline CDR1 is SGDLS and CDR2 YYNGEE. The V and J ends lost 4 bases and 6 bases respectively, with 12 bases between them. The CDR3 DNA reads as TGTGCCAGCAGCCTACTAGCTCGGGATACGCAGTATTTT. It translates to CASSLLARDTQYF.

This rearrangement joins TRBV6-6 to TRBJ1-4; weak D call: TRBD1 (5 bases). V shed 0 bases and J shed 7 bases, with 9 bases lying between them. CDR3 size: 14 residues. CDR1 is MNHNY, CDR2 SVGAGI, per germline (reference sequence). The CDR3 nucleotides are TGTGCCAGCAGTTACTCGGGGCCGGGTGAAAAACTGTTTTTT. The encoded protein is CASSYSGPGEKLFF.

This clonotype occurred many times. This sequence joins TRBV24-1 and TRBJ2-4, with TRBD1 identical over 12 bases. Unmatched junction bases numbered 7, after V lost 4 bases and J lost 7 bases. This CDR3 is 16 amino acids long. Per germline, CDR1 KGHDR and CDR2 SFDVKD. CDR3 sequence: CATSDPGQGASNIQYF. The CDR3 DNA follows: TGTGCCACCAGTGACCCGGGACAGGGGGCATCGAACATTCAGTACTTC.

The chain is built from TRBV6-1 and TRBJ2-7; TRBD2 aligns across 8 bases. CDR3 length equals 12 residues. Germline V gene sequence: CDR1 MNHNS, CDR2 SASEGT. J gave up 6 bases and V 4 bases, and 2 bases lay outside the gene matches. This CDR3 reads CASSVREGEQYF. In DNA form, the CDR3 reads TGTGCCAGCAGTGTCCGGGAGGGCGAGCAGTACTTC.

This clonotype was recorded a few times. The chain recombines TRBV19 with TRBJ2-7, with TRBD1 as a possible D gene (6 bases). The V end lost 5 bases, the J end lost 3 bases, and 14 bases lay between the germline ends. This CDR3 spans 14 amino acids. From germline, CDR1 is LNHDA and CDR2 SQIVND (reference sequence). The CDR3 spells CASSPDRSHYEQYF. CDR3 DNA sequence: TGTGCCAGTAGTCCCGACAGGTCCCACTACGAGCAGTACTTC.

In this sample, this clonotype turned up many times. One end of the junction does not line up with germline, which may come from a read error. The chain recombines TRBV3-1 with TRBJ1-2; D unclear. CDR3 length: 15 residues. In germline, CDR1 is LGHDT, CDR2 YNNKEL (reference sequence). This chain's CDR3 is CASSQASTAYYGYTF. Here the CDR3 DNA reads TGTGCCAGCAGTCAAGCGTCAACGGCTTACTATGGCTACACCTTC.

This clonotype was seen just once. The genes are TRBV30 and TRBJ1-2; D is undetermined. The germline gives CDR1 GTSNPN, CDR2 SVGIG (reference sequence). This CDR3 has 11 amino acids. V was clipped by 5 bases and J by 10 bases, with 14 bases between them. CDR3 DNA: TGTGCCTGGGATAGGTCAACAGACTACACCTTC. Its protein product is CAWDRSTDYTF.

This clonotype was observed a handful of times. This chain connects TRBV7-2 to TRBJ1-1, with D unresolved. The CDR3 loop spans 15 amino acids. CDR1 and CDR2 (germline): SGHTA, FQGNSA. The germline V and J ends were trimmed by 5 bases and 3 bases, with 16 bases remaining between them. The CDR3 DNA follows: TGTGCCAGCAGCATCCTCACGGCGAGGCACACTGAAGCTTTCTTT. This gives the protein CASSILTARHTEAFF.

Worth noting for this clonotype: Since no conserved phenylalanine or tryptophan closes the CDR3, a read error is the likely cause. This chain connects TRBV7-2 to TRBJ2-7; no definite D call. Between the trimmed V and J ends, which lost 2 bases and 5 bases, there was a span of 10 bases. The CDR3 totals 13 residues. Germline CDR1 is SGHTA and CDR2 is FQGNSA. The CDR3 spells CASSLSMGNEQYL. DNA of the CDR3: TGTGCCAGCAGCTTAAGTATGGGGAACGAGCAGTACCTC.

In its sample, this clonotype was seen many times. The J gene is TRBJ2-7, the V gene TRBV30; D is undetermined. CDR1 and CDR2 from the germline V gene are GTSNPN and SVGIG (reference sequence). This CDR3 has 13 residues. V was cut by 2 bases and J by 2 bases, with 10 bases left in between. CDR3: CAWSSGGTYEQYF. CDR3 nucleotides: TGTGCCTGGAGTTCTGGCGGCACCTACGAGCAGTACTTC.

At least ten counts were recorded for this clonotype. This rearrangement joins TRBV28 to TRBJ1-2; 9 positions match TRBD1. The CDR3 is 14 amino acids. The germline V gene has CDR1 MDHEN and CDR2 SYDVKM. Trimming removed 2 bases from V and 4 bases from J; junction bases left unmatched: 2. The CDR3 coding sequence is TGTGCCAGCAGTTTAAACAGGGGGCCCTATGGCTACACCTTC. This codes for CASSLNRGPYGYTF.

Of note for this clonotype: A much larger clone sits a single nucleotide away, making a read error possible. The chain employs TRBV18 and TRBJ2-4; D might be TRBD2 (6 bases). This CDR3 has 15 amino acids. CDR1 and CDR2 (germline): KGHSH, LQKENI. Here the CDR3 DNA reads TGTGCCATCTCACCCTCGGGGGACCAGGTGGGCATTCAGTACTTC. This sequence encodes CAISPSGDQVGIQYF.

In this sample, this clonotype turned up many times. The CDR3: CASSEAQGQPQHF. The CDR3 coding sequence is TGTGCCAGCAGTGAAGCCCAGGGACAGCCCCAGCATTTT. The rearrangement uses TRBV2 and TRBJ1-5; possible D gene TRBD1, 5 bases. CDR1 and CDR2 from the germline V gene are SNHLY and FYNNEI. The CDR3 length is 13 residues. Trimming pared 0 bases from V and 7 bases from J, leaving 7 bases between.

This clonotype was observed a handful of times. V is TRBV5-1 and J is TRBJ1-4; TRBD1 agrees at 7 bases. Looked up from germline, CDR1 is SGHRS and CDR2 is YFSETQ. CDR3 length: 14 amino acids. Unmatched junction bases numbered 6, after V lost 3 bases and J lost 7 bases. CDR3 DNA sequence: TGCGCCAGCAGCTCTACAGGGGTTAGTGAAAAACTGTTTTTT. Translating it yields CASSSTGVSEKLFF.

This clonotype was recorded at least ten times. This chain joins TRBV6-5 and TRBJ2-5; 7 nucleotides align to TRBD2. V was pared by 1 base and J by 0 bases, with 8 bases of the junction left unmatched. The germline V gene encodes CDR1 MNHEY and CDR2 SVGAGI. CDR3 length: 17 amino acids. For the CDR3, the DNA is TGTGCCAGCAGTTACTGGGAGGGAGGGTTGTACCAAGAGACCCAGTACTTC. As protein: CASSYWEGGLYQETQYF.

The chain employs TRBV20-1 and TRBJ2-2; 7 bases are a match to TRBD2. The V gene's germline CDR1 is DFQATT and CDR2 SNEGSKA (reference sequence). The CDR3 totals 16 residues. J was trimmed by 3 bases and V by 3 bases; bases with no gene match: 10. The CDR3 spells CSARPSGGGHTGELFF. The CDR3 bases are TGCAGTGCTAGGCCTTCGGGGGGAGGACACACCGGGGAGCTGTTTTTT.

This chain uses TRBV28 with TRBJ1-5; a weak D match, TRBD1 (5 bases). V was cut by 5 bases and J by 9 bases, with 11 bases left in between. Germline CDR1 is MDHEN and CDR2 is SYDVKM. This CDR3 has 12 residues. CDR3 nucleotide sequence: TGTGCCAGCAGTGGCCCAGGGAGGCCCCAGCATTTT. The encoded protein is CASSGPGRPQHF.

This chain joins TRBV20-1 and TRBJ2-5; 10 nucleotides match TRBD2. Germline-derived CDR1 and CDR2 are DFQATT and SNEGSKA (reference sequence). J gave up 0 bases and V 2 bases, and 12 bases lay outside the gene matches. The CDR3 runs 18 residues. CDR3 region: CSARTRRTSGRYQETQYF. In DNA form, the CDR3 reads TGCAGTGCTAGAACGCGCCGGACTAGCGGAAGGTACCAAGAGACCCAGTACTTC.

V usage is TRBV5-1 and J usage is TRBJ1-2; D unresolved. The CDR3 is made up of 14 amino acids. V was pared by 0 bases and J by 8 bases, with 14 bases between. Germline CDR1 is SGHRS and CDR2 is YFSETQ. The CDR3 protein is CASSLVASKEGYTF. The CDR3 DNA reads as TGCGCCAGCAGCTTGGTGGCTTCTAAAGAGGGCTACACCTTC.

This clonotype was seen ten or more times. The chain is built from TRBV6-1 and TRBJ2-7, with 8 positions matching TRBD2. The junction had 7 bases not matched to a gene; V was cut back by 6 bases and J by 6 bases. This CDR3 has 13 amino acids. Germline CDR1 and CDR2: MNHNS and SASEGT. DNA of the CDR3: TGTGCCAGCAGACCGGGACTAGTATTCGAGCAGTACTTC. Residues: CASRPGLVFEQYF.